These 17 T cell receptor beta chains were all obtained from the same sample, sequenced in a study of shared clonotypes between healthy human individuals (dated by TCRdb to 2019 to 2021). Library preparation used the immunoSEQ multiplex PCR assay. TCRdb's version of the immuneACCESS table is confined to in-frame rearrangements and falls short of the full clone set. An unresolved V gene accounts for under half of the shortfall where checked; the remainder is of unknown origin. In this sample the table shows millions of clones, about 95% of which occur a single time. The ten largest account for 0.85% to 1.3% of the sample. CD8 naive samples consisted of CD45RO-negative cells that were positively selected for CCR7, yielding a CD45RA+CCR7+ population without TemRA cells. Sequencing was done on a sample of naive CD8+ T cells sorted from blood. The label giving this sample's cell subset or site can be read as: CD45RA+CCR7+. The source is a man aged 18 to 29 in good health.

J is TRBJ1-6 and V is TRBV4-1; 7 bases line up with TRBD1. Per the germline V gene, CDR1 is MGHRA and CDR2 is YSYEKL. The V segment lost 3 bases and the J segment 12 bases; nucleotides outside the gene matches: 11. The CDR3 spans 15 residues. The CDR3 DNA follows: TGCGCCAGCAGCCAGACGACAGGGCTCCCGGGACCCCTCCACTTT. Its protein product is CASSQTTGLPGPLHF.

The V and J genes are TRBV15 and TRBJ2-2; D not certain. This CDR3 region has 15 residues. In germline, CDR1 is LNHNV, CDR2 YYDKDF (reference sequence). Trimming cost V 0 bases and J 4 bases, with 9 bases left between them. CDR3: CATSRDQATTGELFF. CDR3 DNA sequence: TGTGCCACCAGCAGAGATCAAGCAACCACCGGGGAGCTGTTTTTT.

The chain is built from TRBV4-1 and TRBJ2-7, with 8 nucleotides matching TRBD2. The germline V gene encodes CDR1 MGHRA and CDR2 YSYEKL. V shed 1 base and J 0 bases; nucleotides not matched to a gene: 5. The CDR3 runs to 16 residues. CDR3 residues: CASSQAASGYSYEQYF. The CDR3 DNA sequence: TGCGCCAGCAGCCAAGCAGCTAGCGGGTACTCCTACGAGCAGTACTTC.

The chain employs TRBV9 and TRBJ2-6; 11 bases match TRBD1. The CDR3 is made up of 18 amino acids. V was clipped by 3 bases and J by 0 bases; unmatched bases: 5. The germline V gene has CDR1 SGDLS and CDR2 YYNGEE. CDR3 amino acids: CASSGRGTGGSGANVLTF. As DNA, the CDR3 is TGTGCCAGCAGCGGCCGAGGGACAGGGGGCTCTGGGGCCAACGTCCTGACTTTC.

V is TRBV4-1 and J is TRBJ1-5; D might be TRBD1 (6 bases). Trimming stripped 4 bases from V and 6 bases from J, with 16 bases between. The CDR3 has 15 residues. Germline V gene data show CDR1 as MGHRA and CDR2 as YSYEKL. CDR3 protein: CASSLLGGGGQPQHF. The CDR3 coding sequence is TGCGCCAGCAGCCTTCTCGGGGGGGGCGGTCAGCCCCAGCATTTT.

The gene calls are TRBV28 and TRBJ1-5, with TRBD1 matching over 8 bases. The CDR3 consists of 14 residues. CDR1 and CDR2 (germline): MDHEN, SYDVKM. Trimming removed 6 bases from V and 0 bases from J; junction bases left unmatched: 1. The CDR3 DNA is TGTGCCAGCAGGACAGGGGCTAGCAATCAGCCCCAGCATTTT. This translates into CASRTGASNQPQHF.

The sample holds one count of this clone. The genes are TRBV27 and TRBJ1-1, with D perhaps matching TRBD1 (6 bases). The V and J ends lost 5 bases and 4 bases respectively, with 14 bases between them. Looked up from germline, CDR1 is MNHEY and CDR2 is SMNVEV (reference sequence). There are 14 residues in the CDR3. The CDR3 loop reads CASSPQAGATEAFF. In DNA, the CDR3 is TGTGCCAGCAGTCCCCAGGCGGGGGCCACTGAAGCTTTCTTT.

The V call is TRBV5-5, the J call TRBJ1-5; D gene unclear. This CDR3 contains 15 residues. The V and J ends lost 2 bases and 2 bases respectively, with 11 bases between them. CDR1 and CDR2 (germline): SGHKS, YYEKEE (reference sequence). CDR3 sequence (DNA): TGTGCCAGCAGCTTCGGGTCGTCGGGCAATCAGCCCCAGCATTTT. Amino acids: CASSFGSSGNQPQHF.

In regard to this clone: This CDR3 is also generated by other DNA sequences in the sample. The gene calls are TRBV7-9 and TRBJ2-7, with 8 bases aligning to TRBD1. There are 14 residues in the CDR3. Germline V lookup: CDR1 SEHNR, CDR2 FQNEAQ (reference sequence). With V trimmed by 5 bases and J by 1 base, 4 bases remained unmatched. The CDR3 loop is CASSPTGGSYEQYF. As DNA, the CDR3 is TGTGCCAGCAGCCCTACAGGGGGTTCCTACGAGCAGTACTTC.

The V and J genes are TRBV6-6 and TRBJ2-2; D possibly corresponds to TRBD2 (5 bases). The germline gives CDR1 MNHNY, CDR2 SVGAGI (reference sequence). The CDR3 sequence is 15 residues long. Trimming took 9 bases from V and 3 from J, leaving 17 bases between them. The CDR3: CASLGGQLDTGELFF. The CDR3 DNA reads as TGTGCCAGTTTAGGTGGGCAACTAGACACCGGGGAGCTGTTTTTT.

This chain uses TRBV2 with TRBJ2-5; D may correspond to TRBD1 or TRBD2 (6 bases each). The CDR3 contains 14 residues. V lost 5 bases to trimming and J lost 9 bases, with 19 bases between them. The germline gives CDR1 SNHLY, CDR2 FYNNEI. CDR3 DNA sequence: TGTGCCAGCAGTAGGTTAGCGGAAAGGGGGGCCCAGTACTTC. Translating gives CASSRLAERGAQYF.

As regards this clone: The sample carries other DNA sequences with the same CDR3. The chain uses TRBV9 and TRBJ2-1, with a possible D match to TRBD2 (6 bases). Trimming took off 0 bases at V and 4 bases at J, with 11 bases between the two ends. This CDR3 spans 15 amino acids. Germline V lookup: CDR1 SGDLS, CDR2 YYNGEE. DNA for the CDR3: TGTGCCAGCAGCGTAGAGACTAGTGGTTACAATGAGCAGTTCTTC. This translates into CASSVETSGYNEQFF. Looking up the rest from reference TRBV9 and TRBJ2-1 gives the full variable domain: DSGVTQTPKHLITATGQRVTLRCSPRSGDLSVYWYQQSLDQGLQFLIQYYNGEERAKGNILERFSAQQFPDLHSELNLSSLELGDSALYFCASSVETSGYNEQFFGPGTRLTVL.

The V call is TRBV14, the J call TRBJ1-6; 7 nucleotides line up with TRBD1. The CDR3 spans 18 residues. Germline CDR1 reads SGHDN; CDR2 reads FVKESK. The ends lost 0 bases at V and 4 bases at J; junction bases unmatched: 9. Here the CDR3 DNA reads TGTGCCAGCAGCCAAGATCCGGGGAAGACAGGGTATAATTCACCCCTCCACTTT. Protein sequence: CASSQDPGKTGYNSPLHF.

The CDR3, as DNA: TGCGCCAGCAGCTTGGAATACTTAGCGGCCCCCCAAGAGACCCAGTACTTC. Its protein product is CASSLEYLAAPQETQYF. The chain uses TRBV5-1 and TRBJ2-5, with D possibly being TRBD2 (6 bases). The CDR3 loop spans 17 amino acids. Germline V gene lookup returns CDR1 SGHRS and CDR2 YFSETQ. V was trimmed by 0 bases and J by 1 base, leaving 16 bases between them.

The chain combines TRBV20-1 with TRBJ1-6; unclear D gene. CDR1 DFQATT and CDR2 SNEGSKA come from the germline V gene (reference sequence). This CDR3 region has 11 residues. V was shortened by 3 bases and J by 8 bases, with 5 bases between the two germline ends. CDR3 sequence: CSASEDSPLHF. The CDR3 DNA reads TGCAGTGCTAGTGAAGATTCACCCCTCCACTTT.

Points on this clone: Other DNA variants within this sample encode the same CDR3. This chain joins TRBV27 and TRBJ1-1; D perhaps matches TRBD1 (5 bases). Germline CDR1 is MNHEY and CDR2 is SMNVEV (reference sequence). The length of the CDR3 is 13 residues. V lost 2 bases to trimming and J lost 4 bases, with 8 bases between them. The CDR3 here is CASSLGGVTEAFF. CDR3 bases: TGTGCCAGCAGTTTAGGGGGGGTCACTGAAGCTTTCTTT.

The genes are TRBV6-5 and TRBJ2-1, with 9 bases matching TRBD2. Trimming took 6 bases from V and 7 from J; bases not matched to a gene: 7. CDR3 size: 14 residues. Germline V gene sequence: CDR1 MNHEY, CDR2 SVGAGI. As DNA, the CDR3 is TGTGCCAGCAGCAATAGCGGGAGCGGGAATGAGCAGTTCTTC. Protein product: CASSNSGSGNEQFF.